This T cell receptor beta chain was documented in a study of T-cell reconstitution after alpha-beta-depleted transplantation in children (dated by TCRdb to about 2016). Some background on the complete study: T-cell immune reconstitution after TCRalphabeta/CD19-depleted allogeneic hematopoietic cell transplantation in children was quantitatively tracked in the study by means of TCR repertoire profiling.

On the study overall, not on this receptor specifically: The high TCRbeta diversity at day 60 in some patients was ascribed to recipient T cells and intrathymic progenitors that had survived conditioning. The apparently early recovery of alphabetaT-cell counts about two months after transplant reportedly depended on only several hundred rapidly expanded clones that came from non-depleted graft cells. Over subsequent months, a decline in hyperexpanded clone frequencies was noted, and after one year, T-cell counts and TCRbeta diversity were mostly ascribed to newly produced T cells.

V ends up 3 bases short and J 2 bases short, with an unmatched junction base count of 10. CDR1 and CDR2 are drawn from the germline V gene (reference sequence): DFQATT, SNEGSKA. Measured from the cysteine to the phenylalanine, the CDR3 is 15 residues long. Here the CDR3 DNA is all that survives: 45 bases in frame from base 1. The treatment or condition label of this sample denotes: allogeneic hematopoietic cell transplantation with graft depleted of TCRalphabeta T cells and CD19 B cells. The children who served as transplant recipients had been given grafts of TCRalphabeta/CD19-depleted allogeneic hematopoietic cells. The receptor library was made with PCR. TCRdb shows the sequencer as Illumina HiSeq 2500. TCR libraries were prepared with molecular barcoding, using unique molecular identifiers to normalize TCRbeta repertoire quantification. TCRdb's own reprocessing of the public reads used fastp at Q25 and MiXCR and kept productive beta chains. Every CDR3 protein is listed once, alongside the most common genes and DNA of its rows. This sample gives nearly 200,000 distinct CDR3 sequences in total; roughly 6.3% of them show up just once. The ten largest clones add up to under 6% of the sample.

This clonotype has a single count. The target of this receptor is not known. No much larger clonotype is one base removed from it; base qualities were not supplied. One read amounts to weak evidence. The clonotype originates from a girl less than two years old with combined immunodeficiency, due to receive a stem cell transplant. Specimen: PBMCs, collected before TCRalphabeta/CD19-depleted stem cell transplant. The chain is assembled from TRBV20-1 and TRBJ2-7; 7 of the junction bases match TRBD2. In nucleotide form, the sequence is TGCAGTGCTAGTAATCGGGCTAGCGGCCCCTACGAGCAGTACTTC. It translates to CSASNRASGPYEQYF.